The entry below describes one TCR beta chain. This specimen includes other DNA sequences encoding the same CDR3. The sample originates from a study of shared clonotypes between healthy human individuals. TCRdb's copy holds only in-frame clones and misses some; the assay was immunoSEQ multiplex PCR. The data show about 1.5 million clones, with 95% to 99% seen just once and around 0.45% held by the top ten. The sequenced sample was naive CD4+ T cells sorted from blood. The subset is: CD45RA+ positively selected. The sequence was obtained from a man under 40 in good health.

In DNA form, the CDR3 reads TGTGCCAGCTCACTCGGACAGGGCAATCAGCCCCAGCATTTT. Translation gives CASSLGQGNQPQHF. The chain recombines TRBV18 with TRBJ1-5; TRBD1 agrees at 7 bases. Trimming cost V 4 bases and J 2 bases; bases outside gene matches: 2. Germline CDR1 KGHSH, CDR2 LQKENI. The CDR3 spans 14 residues.